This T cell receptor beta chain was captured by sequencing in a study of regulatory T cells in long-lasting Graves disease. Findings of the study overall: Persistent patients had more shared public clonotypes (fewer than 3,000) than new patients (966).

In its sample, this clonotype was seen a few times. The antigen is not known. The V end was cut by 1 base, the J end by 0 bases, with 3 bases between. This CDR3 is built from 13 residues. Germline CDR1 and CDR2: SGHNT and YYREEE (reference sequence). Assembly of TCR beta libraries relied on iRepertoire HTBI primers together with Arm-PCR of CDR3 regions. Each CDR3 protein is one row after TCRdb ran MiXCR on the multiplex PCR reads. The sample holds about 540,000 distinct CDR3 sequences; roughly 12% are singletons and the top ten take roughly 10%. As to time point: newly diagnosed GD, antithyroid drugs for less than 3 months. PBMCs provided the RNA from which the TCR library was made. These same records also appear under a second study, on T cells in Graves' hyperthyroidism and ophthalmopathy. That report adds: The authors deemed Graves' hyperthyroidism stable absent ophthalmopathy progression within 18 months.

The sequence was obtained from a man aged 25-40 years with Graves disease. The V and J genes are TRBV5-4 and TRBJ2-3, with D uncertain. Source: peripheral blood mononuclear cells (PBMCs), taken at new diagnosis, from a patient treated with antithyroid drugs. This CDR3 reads CASSLWSTDTQYF. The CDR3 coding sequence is TGTGCCAGCAGCTTGTGGAGCACAGATACGCAGTATTTT. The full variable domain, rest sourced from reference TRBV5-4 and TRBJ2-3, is ETGVTQSPTHLIKTRGQQVTLRCSSQSGHNTVSWYQQALGQGPQFIFQYYREEENGRGNFPPRFSGLQFPNYSSELNVNALELDDSALYLCASSLWSTDTQYFGPGTRLTVL.